The T cell receptor beta chain under discussion was sequenced for a study of T cell responses to AZD1222 COVID-19 vaccine. Turning to the study itself: Second-dose intervals near 4 or 12 weeks were combined.

Measured with immunoSEQ multiplex PCR; TCRdb has only the in-frame clones, and not every one. The data show more than 150,000 clones, roughly 91% seen once. This CDR3 region has 16 residues. Germline CDR1 is MNHEY and CDR2 is SVGEGT. The J segment lost 6 bases and the V segment lost 6 bases, leaving 14 bases of the junction unmatched. Overall study results and limits: Clonal diversity was possibly underestimated, and white British individuals and females predominated among donors. Spike-specific TCR depth and breadth grew after two AZD1222 doses. Nearly half of spike-specific TCRs reportedly target unmutated variant regions.

As concerns this clone: Its antigen remains unidentified.

The sequences come from peripheral blood, collected on day 0 of AZD1222 vaccination. This chain joins TRBV6-2 or TRBV6-3 and TRBJ1-5, with 7 nucleotides matching TRBD1. The source of this sequence is an adult in good health. As DNA, the CDR3 is TGTGCCAGCAGCCCCAGGGGAGGGGGCGAACTTCAGCCCCAGCATTTT. As protein: CASSPRGGGELQPQHF.